Shown below are 29 T cell receptor beta chains from a single sample sequenced in a study of T cell repertoires in cytomegalovirus infection. No cognate antigen is known for these TCRs. TCRdb reanalysed the reads using MiXCR and keeps one entry per CDR3 protein. Of 100,000 to 150,000 distinct CDR3 sequences in the sample, 25% to 35% were seen once. This specimen consisted of CD8+ T cells from cultured PBMCs, obtained from culture after CMV antigen stimulation. These receptors came from a human donor in good health (CMV status not recorded). Some clones in this sample may be carry-over from other donors' samples.

V gene TRBV20-1 combines with J gene TRBJ1-5, with 9 bases identical to TRBD1. Germline CDR1 and CDR2: DFQATT and SNEGSKA (reference sequence). The junction had 8 bases not matched to a gene; V was cut back by 5 bases and J by 0 bases. The CDR3 has 16 residues. The CDR3, as DNA: TGCAGTGCTGGGACAGGGCCAGTCTTTAGCAATCAGCCCCAGCATTTT. Its protein is CSAGTGPVFSNQPQHF.

The chain links TRBV7-9 to TRBJ2-5; D remains unclear. Germline values: CDR1 SEHNR, CDR2 FQNEAQ (reference sequence). CDR3 length: 16 amino acids. V lost 2 bases and J lost 4, with 17 bases in between. The CDR3 region is CASSLPTPGRRETQYF. The CDR3 nucleotides read TGTGCCAGCAGCTTACCCACTCCAGGCCGGAGAGAGACCCAGTACTTC.

The V gene is TRBV15, the J gene TRBJ2-3; D unresolved. This CDR3 is 14 amino acids long. V lost 0 bases to trimming and J lost 4 bases, with 8 bases between them. Germline V gene lookup returns CDR1 LNHNV and CDR2 YYDKDF (reference sequence). CDR3 sequence reads: CATSRDPPPDTQYF. Here the CDR3 DNA reads TGTGCCACCAGCAGAGATCCCCCCCCAGATACGCAGTATTTT.

The chain employs TRBV6-6 and TRBJ2-5; TRBD2 matches at 11 bases. With V trimmed by 4 bases and J by 5 bases, 9 bases remained unmatched. The germline gives CDR1 MNHNY, CDR2 SVGAGI (reference sequence). CDR3 size: 16 residues. CDR3 nucleotide sequence: TGTGCCAGCAGTTCACTAGCGGGGGCGCGGAGGGAGACCCAGTACTTC. Its protein product is CASSSLAGARRETQYF.

The V call is TRBV20-1, the J call TRBJ2-7, with 8 bases fitting TRBD2. Germline CDR1 and CDR2: DFQATT and SNEGSKA (reference sequence). The CDR3 is 15 residues long. V trimming: 3 bases; J trimming: 0 bases; junction bases outside the gene matches: 7. The CDR3, as DNA: TGCAGTGCTAGGGGTAGCGGGGTAAGCTCCTACGAGCAGTACTTC. Its translation: CSARGSGVSSYEQYF.

The rearrangement uses TRBV27 and TRBJ2-3; D unresolved. This CDR3 has 13 amino acids. Germline V gene data show CDR1 as MNHEY and CDR2 as SMNVEV (reference sequence). Trimming took 5 bases from V and 5 from J, leaving 11 bases between them. The CDR3 coding sequence is TGTGCCAGCAGTCCTAACACCCAAGATACGCAGTATTTT. Encoded protein: CASSPNTQDTQYF.

This clonotype was found many times. V is TRBV12-3 or TRBV12-4 and J is TRBJ1-1; perhaps TRBD1 as D (5 bases). CDR3 length equals 16 residues. V was clipped by 0 bases and J by 3 bases, with 14 bases between them. CDR3 loop: CASSLAGVVGDTEAFF. The DNA of the CDR3 is TGTGCCAGCAGTTTAGCAGGGGTAGTAGGAGACACTGAAGCTTTCTTT.

This chain uses TRBV19 with TRBJ1-5; the D gene is possibly TRBD1 (5 bases). The CDR3 loop spans 15 amino acids. Trimming took off 0 bases at V and 7 bases at J, with 13 bases between the two ends. Germline V gene lookup returns CDR1 LNHDA and CDR2 SQIVND (reference sequence). This chain's CDR3 is CASSIDIGGRQPQHF. The CDR3, as DNA: TGTGCCAGTAGTATAGATATCGGGGGAAGGCAGCCCCAGCATTTT. The whole variable domain, remainder taken from reference TRBV19 and TRBJ1-5, is DGGITQSPKYLFRKEGQNVTLSCEQNLNHDAMYWYRQDPGQGLRLIYYSQIVNDFQKGDIAEGYSVSREKKESFPLTVTSAQKNPTAFYLCASSIDIGGRQPQHFGDGTRLSIL.

This clonotype appeared many times. This chain connects TRBV12-3 or TRBV12-4 to TRBJ1-4; D is perhaps TRBD1 (6 bases). The CDR3 extends over 14 amino acids. V shed 6 bases and J shed 5 bases, with 13 bases lying between them. The CDR3, as DNA: TGTGCCAGCAGGCGAGGGACAATGAATGAAAAACTGTTTTTT. This translates into CASRRGTMNEKLFF.

This clonotype came up a few times. The V call is TRBV20-1, the J call TRBJ2-7, with TRBD1 matching over 11 bases. Per the germline V gene, CDR1 is DFQATT and CDR2 is SNEGSKA (reference sequence). V was clipped by 2 bases and J by 3 bases; unmatched bases: 6. CDR3 length: 15 residues. As DNA, the CDR3 is TGCAGTGCTAGAATATCGGGACAGGGGGACTACGAGCAGTACTTC. Protein: CSARISGQGDYEQYF.

The chain joins TRBV6-6 to TRBJ2-3, with D perhaps given as TRBD1 or TRBD2 (5 bases each). CDR3 length: 14 amino acids. Germline CDR1 is MNHNY and CDR2 is SVGAGI (reference sequence). V gave up 5 bases and J gave up 4 bases, with 13 bases separating them. CDR3 sequence (DNA): TGTGCCAGCAGTCTTAGGGGACGGGCAGATACGCAGTATTTT. It codes for CASSLRGRADTQYF.

J is TRBJ1-1 and V is TRBV6-4; D is unresolved. This CDR3 spans 15 amino acids. Trimming took off 0 bases at V and 2 bases at J, with 10 bases between the two ends. Looked up from germline, CDR1 is MRHNA and CDR2 is SNTAGT. CDR3 loop: CASSDSGFANTEAFF. CDR3 bases: TGTGCCAGCAGTGACTCGGGCTTCGCCAACACTGAAGCTTTCTTT.

This clonotype occurred a few times. The chain combines TRBV7-9 with TRBJ2-7; 9 nucleotides match TRBD2. CDR1 and CDR2 from the germline V gene are SEHNR and FQNEAQ (reference sequence). With V trimmed by 1 base and J by 2 bases, 3 bases remained unmatched. The CDR3 loop spans 15 amino acids. The CDR3 nucleotides are TGTGCCAGCAGCTTAGGTGCGGGGGGGGCCTACGAGCAGTACTTC. Its translation: CASSLGAGGAYEQYF.

This clonotype was counted between two and nine times. V and J are TRBV7-2 and TRBJ1-2; D is unclear. The CDR3 consists of 11 residues. V gave up 5 bases and J gave up 5 bases, with 6 bases separating them. The germline V gene encodes CDR1 SGHTA and CDR2 FQGNSA. CDR3 coding DNA: TGTGCCAGCAGCGTTGGATATGGCTACACCTTC. Protein: CASSVGYGYTF.

V and J are TRBV4-1 and TRBJ2-1; D remains ambiguous. Per the germline V gene, CDR1 is MGHRA and CDR2 is YSYEKL. The CDR3 runs 16 residues. Trimming removed 0 bases at V and 0 bases at J, with 9 bases between. The CDR3 region has the DNA TGCGCCAGCAGCCAAGATACCCCGAGCTCCTACAATGAGCAGTTCTTC. This translates into CASSQDTPSSYNEQFF.

This chain links TRBV2 with TRBJ2-3; 7 bases line up with TRBD2. The CDR3 has 16 amino acids. With 5 bases clipped from V and 4 bases from J, the junction kept 12 bases outside the gene matches. Germline V gene data show CDR1 as SNHLY and CDR2 as FYNNEI. The DNA for the CDR3 is TGTGCCAGCAGTTCCCTGGGGGGGGGGATTTCAGATACGCAGTATTTT. Translated, it gives CASSSLGGGISDTQYF.

The chain joins TRBV7-3 to TRBJ2-3; TRBD2 aligns across 7 bases. The CDR3 extends over 16 amino acids. V dropped 3 bases and J dropped 0; count of bases not matched to a gene: 6. Per germline, CDR1 SGHTA and CDR2 FQGTGA. DNA of the CDR3: TGTGCCAGCAGCTTTTTGGGGGGGGGTAGCACAGATACGCAGTATTTT. Translating it yields CASSFLGGGSTDTQYF.

In this sample, this clonotype turned up a few times. The CDR3 spells CASSEQARGPRYGYTF. The CDR3 DNA reads as TGTGCCAGCAGTGAACAGGCCAGGGGCCCCCGCTATGGCTACACCTTC. The chain has TRBV6-1 and TRBJ1-2; tentatively, D is TRBD1 (6 bases). The CDR3 covers 16 residues. V was clipped by 2 bases and J by 4 bases, with 17 bases between them. Germline loops: CDR1 MNHNS, CDR2 SASEGT.

This CDR3 is CASSLTGDGSTEAFF. The DNA for the CDR3 is TGTGCCAGTAGCCTGACAGGGGACGGGTCCACTGAAGCTTTCTTT. V and J are TRBV19 and TRBJ1-1; 8 bases agree with TRBD1. Trimming took 6 bases from V and 4 from J; bases not matched to a gene: 10. This CDR3 spans 15 amino acids. The V gene's germline CDR1 is LNHDA and CDR2 SQIVND (reference sequence). Variable domain in full (rest from reference TRBV19 and TRBJ1-1): DGGITQSPKYLFRKEGQNVTLSCEQNLNHDAMYWYRQDPGQGLRLIYYSQIVNDFQKGDIAEGYSVSREKKESFPLTVTSAQKNPTAFYLCASSLTGDGSTEAFFGQGTRLTVV.

In this sample, this clonotype turned up a few times. V is TRBV20-1 and J is TRBJ1-6; D possibly corresponds to TRBD1 (5 bases). The V gene lost 3 bases and the J gene lost 6 bases, with 12 bases spanning the gap. Per germline, CDR1 DFQATT and CDR2 SNEGSKA (reference sequence). CDR3 length equals 14 residues. The CDR3 DNA sequence: TGCAGTGCTAGGGTCCCGGGGCGTAATTCACCCCTCCACTTT. Amino acid sequence: CSARVPGRNSPLHF.

The chain uses TRBV6-5 and TRBJ1-4; D remains unclear. This CDR3 contains 15 residues. The germline V gene has CDR1 MNHEY and CDR2 SVGAGI. With 3 bases removed from V and 8 bases from J, the gap between germline ends came to 16 bases. The CDR3 spells CASSYSRRLGEKLFF. DNA of the CDR3: TGTGCCAGCAGTTATTCGCGCAGGCTTGGCGAAAAACTGTTTTTT.

This clonotype was seen a handful of times. The chain is built from TRBV7-8 and TRBJ2-1; 11 bases match TRBD2. The CDR3 spans 15 residues. V was clipped by 7 bases and J by 7 bases; unmatched bases: 9. Per germline, CDR1 SGHVS and CDR2 FQNEAQ. CDR3 coding DNA: TGTGCCAGCACCTTTAGCGGGGGGGCCTTTAATGAGCAGTTCTTC. It codes for CASTFSGGAFNEQFF.

The sample holds many counts of this clonotype. The V gene is TRBV7-2, the J gene TRBJ1-4; perhaps TRBD1 as D (6 bases). The V gene lost 5 bases and the J gene lost 0 bases, with 16 bases spanning the gap. Germline CDR1 is SGHTA and CDR2 is FQGNSA. This CDR3 contains 17 residues. CDR3 sequence (DNA): TGTGCCAGCAGCCTCACCGTTGGGGGCGCAACTAATGAAAAACTGTTTTTT. Amino acid sequence: CASSLTVGGATNEKLFF.

The gene calls are TRBV12-3 or TRBV12-4 and TRBJ1-5, with D perhaps TRBD1 (5 bases). This CDR3 is 14 amino acids long. Deletions cut 5 bases from V and 0 bases from J, with 8 bases between. The CDR3 DNA sequence: TGTGCCAGCAGTACACAGGTTAGCAATCAGCCCCAGCATTTT. As protein: CASSTQVSNQPQHF.

This clonotype was counted ten times or more. This sequence joins TRBV6-5 and TRBJ1-5; D is uncertain. The V and J ends lost 0 bases and 5 bases respectively, with 8 bases between them. CDR3 length: 14 residues. The germline V gene encodes CDR1 MNHEY and CDR2 SVGAGI. The CDR3 DNA follows: TGTGCCAGCAGTTACTCTTTAGGGTATCAGCCCCAGCATTTT. This translates into CASSYSLGYQPQHF.

This chain connects TRBV7-8 to TRBJ1-1; 10 bases are shared with TRBD1. Looked up from germline, CDR1 is SGHVS and CDR2 is FQNEAQ. The CDR3 runs 14 residues. Trimming cost V 8 bases and J 3 bases; bases outside gene matches: 6. The CDR3: CASGTGEPDTEAFF. The CDR3 bases are TGTGCCAGCGGGACAGGGGAACCCGACACTGAAGCTTTCTTT.

This clonotype was seen more than once but under ten times. The chain links TRBV6-1 to TRBJ1-5; D remains ambiguous. CDR3 length: 16 residues. Germline lookup yields CDR1 MNHNS and CDR2 SASEGT. Deletions cut 2 bases from V and 2 bases from J, with 13 bases between. The chain's CDR3 is CASSEFDYTRNQPQHF. CDR3 bases: TGTGCCAGCAGTGAATTTGACTATACCCGCAATCAGCCCCAGCATTTT.

The rearrangement links TRBV20-1 to TRBJ2-3, with TRBD2 identical over 13 bases. Germline V CDR1 and CDR2: DFQATT, SNEGSKA (reference sequence). The CDR3 runs to 18 residues. V trimming: 6 bases; J trimming: 6 bases; junction bases outside the gene matches: 18. This chain's CDR3 is CSAPTSGGILLSGDTQYF. The CDR3 DNA is TGCAGTGCCCCGACTAGCGGGGGGATACTATTATCAGGGGATACGCAGTATTTT.

As regards this clonotype: Sequence at one end of the junction differs from germline and may be a read error. J is TRBJ1-6 and V is TRBV5-3; possible D gene TRBD1, 6 bases. TRBV5-3 is placed among ORFs of uncertain function. The CDR3 contains 15 residues. For the CDR3, the DNA is TGTGCCAGCAGCTTTGGGGGCATTTATAATTCACCCCTCCACTTT. This codes for CASSFGGIYNSPLHF.